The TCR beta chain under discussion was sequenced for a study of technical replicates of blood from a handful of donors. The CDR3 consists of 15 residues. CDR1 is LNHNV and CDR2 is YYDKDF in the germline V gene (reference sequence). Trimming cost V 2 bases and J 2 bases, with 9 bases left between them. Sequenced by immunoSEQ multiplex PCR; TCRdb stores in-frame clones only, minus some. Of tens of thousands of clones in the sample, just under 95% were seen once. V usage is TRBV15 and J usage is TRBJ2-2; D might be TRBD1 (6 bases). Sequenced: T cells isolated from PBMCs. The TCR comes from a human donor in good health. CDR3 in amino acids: CATSRKGQNTGELFF. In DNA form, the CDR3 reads TGTGCCACCAGCAGAAAGGGACAAAACACCGGGGAGCTGTTTTTT.